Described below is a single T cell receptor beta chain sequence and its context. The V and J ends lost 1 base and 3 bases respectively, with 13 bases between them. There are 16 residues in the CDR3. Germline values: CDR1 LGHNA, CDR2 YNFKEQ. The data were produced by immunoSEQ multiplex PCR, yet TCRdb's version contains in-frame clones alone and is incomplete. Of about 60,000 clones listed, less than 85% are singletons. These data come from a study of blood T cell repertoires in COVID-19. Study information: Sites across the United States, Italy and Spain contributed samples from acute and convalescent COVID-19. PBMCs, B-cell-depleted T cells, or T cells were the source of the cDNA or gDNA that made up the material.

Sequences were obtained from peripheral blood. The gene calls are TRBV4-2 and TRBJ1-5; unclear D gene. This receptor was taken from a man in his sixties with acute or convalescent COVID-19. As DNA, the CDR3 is TGTGCCAGCAGCCAAGTTTGGCCTCATCCCAATCAGCCCCAGCATTTT. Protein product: CASSQVWPHPNQPQHF.